Listed below are T cell receptor beta chains from one sample, sequenced in a study of identical twins. TCRdb reanalysed the 5' RACE reads using MiXCR and keeps one entry per CDR3 protein. This table holds more than 650,000 distinct CDR3 sequences, 5.5% to 6.5% found once. Sequencing used naive T cells sorted from blood. The receptors originated from a man aged 18 to 35 in good health. Both conserved end residues are part of each CDR3. Each record gives: D gene, J gene, V gene, clone size, CDR3 DNA, CDR3 protein. A D gene is named only where the DNA matches it firmly. Not every row has a clone size; where given, it reads once, few, many or a size class.

D: TRBD1; J: TRBJ1-5; V: TRBV7-9; size: many; DNA: TGTGCCAGCAGCGTAGGACAGGGGGCGAACAATCAGCCCCAGCATTTT; CDR3: CASSVGQGANNQPQHF
D: TRBD1; J: TRBJ1-1; V: TRBV2; size: once; DNA: TGTGCCAGCAGTGTGACAGGGGTGGGCGCTGAAGCTTTCTTT; CDR3: CASSVTGVGAEAFF
D: NA; J: TRBJ2-2; V: TRBV3-1; size: NA; DNA: TGTGCCAGCAGCAGCCTTCCGGCTATCGGGGAGCTGTTTTTT; CDR3: CASSSLPAIGELFF
D: NA; J: TRBJ1-2; V: TRBV12-3/TRBV12-4; size: many; DNA: TGTGCCAGCAGTTATTTGAACAGGAACTATGGCTACACCTTC; CDR3: CASSYLNRNYGYTF
D: TRBD1; J: TRBJ2-7; V: TRBV9; size: many; DNA: TGTGCCAGCAGCGTGGTGGGACAGGGCACCTACGAGCAGTACTTC; CDR3: CASSVVGQGTYEQYF
D: NA; J: TRBJ2-5; V: TRBV20-1; size: NA; DNA: TGCAGTGCTACTGGCAGAACCAGCGTGGACCAGTACTTC; CDR3: CSATGRTSVDQYF
D: TRBD2; J: TRBJ2-1; V: TRBV10-2; size: NA; DNA: TGCGCCAGCAGAACGGGACTAGCGGGAGGGCCTCCCCACAATGAGCAGTTCTTC; CDR3: CASRTGLAGGPPHNEQFF
D: TRBD2; J: TRBJ2-7; V: TRBV3-1; size: NA; DNA: TGTGCCAGCAGCGGCGGACTAGCTGGTAACGAGCAGTACTTC; CDR3: CASSGGLAGNEQYF
D: TRBD1; J: TRBJ1-2; V: TRBV29-1; size: NA; DNA: TGCAGCGTTGGGACAGGGATCCTTGGCTACACCTTC; CDR3: CSVGTGILGYTF
D: TRBD2; J: TRBJ2-1; V: TRBV18; size: many; DNA: TGTGCCAGCTCCCCAGCAGCGGGAGCCCGTGCGGACAATGAGCAGTTCTTC; CDR3: CASSPAAGARADNEQFF
D: NA; J: TRBJ2-1; V: TRBV12-3/TRBV12-4; size: few; DNA: TGTGCCAGCAGTTCCCCCGATGCAGGATTGTTGGATGAGCAGTTCTTC; CDR3: CASSSPDAGLLDEQFF
D: NA; J: TRBJ1-4; V: TRBV29-1; size: NA; DNA: TGCAGCGCCCAAGACAGGACTAATGAAAAACTGTTTTTT; CDR3: CSAQDRTNEKLFF
D: NA; J: TRBJ1-1; V: TRBV18; size: many; DNA: TGTGCCAGCTCACCACAGGGAGGGATGAACACTGAAGCTTTCTTT; CDR3: CASSPQGGMNTEAFF
D: NA; J: TRBJ1-1; V: TRBV7-9; size: many; DNA: TGTGCCAGCAGCTTACTCCAGACTGAAGCTTTCTTT; CDR3: CASSLLQTEAFF
D: TRBD2; J: TRBJ2-3; V: TRBV5-1; size: NA; DNA: TGCGCCAGCAGCCCGGCCGGGACTAGCGGGACAGATACGCAGTATTTT; CDR3: CASSPAGTSGTDTQYF
D: NA; J: TRBJ1-2; V: TRBV7-9; size: many; DNA: TGTGCCAGCAGACCCGGGCTGATCTATGGCTACACCTTC; CDR3: CASRPGLIYGYTF
D: TRBD2; J: TRBJ2-2; V: TRBV4-1; size: few; DNA: TGCGCCAGCAGCCAAGTCGGGAGCGGGAGGTTGACCGGGGAGCTGTTTTTT; CDR3: CASSQVGSGRLTGELFF
D: TRBD1; J: TRBJ1-4; V: TRBV12-3/TRBV12-4; size: few; DNA: TGTGCCAGCAGTTTAACCCCCCGGGGACAGGGAAATGAAAAACTGTTTTTT; CDR3: CASSLTPRGQGNEKLFF
D: NA; J: TRBJ2-3; V: TRBV12-3/TRBV12-4; size: NA; DNA: TGTGCCAGCAGTTTTTCGGCGGCAGGGGATACGCAGTATTTT; CDR3: CASSFSAAGDTQYF
D: NA; J: TRBJ1-6; V: TRBV5-1; size: few; DNA: TGCGCCAGCAGCTTGGCGGGCCGTGGGGGACCCCTCCACTTT; CDR3: CASSLAGRGGPLHF
D: NA; J: TRBJ1-4; V: TRBV18; size: many; DNA: TGTGCCAGCTCACCAGTCCTGGGTGGTGAAAAACTGTTTTTT; CDR3: CASSPVLGGEKLFF
D: NA; J: TRBJ2-1; V: TRBV20-1; size: NA; DNA: TGCAGTGCCAGAAAAGGACAGGAGCAGTTCTTC; CDR3: CSARKGQEQFF
D: TRBD2; J: TRBJ2-3; V: TRBV28; size: NA; DNA: TGTGCCAGCAACTCAGGGACTAGCGGAGATACGCAGTATTTT; CDR3: CASNSGTSGDTQYF